A selection of T cell receptor beta chains follows, all from one sample in a study of technical replicates of blood from a few donors. TCRdb's table, derived via immunoSEQ multiplex PCR, lists solely in-frame clones and lacks some. The sample holds tens of thousands of clones; around nine tenths are singletons and the top ten take about 0.4%. Sequenced sample: T cells isolated from PBMCs. Receptors were obtained from a human donor in good health. Each CDR3 is given with its conserved first and last residue. The D gene is left open where the match is weak. Rows may omit the clone size; those that give it use once, few, many or a size class.

size,D,J,V,DNA,CDR3
-,-,TRBJ1-1,TRBV16,TGTGCCAGCAGCCCGAGGGAGAACACTGAAGCTTTCTTT,CASSPRENTEAFF
-,TRBD1,TRBJ2-4,TRBV7-2,TGTGCCAGCAGTGAAAGGGGACAGAGAAACATTCAGTACTTC,CASSERGQRNIQYF
-,TRBD1,TRBJ1-1,TRBV19,TGTGCCAGTAGCCCTCTTAGGACAGGGAACACTGAAGCTTTCTTT,CASSPLRTGNTEAFF
-,-,TRBJ2-2,TRBV4-2,TGTGCCAGCAGCCAAGTACTAGCTTCTGCCGGGGAGCTGTTTTTT,CASSQVLASAGELFF
-,TRBD2,TRBJ2-5,TRBV7-2,TGTGCCAGCAGCTTGACTAGCGGATACCAAGAGACCCAGTACTTC,CASSLTSGYQETQYF
-,-,TRBJ1-4,TRBV11-2,TGTGCCAGCAGCTTTTTGGTCACAGTGGCAGGGGAAAAACTGTTTTTT,CASSFLVTVAGEKLFF
-,-,TRBJ1-2,TRBV29-1,TGCAGCGTTGAGGAGGGCTACTACTATGGCTACACCTTC,CSVEEGYYYGYTF
-,TRBD1,TRBJ2-7,TRBV11-2,TGTGCCAGCAGCTTGGGGGACAGCTACGAGCAGTACTTC,CASSLGDSYEQYF
-,-,TRBJ1-1,TRBV19,TGTGCCAGTAAGGCACAGGTCATGAACACTGAAGCTTTCTTT,CASKAQVMNTEAFF
-,TRBD2,TRBJ2-2,TRBV10-3,TGTGCCATCCAACCGGGACTAGCGGGAACCCGCACCGGGGAGCTGTTTTTT,CAIQPGLAGTRTGELFF
-,-,TRBJ1-1,TRBV6-1,TGTGCCAGCAACCCCCTCAGGATGAACACTGAAGCTTTCTTT,CASNPLRMNTEAFF
-,TRBD2,TRBJ2-2,TRBV11-3,TGTGCCAGCAGCTCCCCCCGTCCTAGACTAGCGGGAGTCCCCACCGGGGAGCTGTTTTTT,CASSSPRPRLAGVPTGELFF
-,-,TRBJ1-1,TRBV28,TGTGCCAGCAGTTTAGGTGGGGCCACTGAAGCTTTCTTT,CASSLGGATEAFF
-,-,TRBJ2-1,TRBV5-1,TGCGCCAGCAGCATACAGGACTCCTACAATGAGCAGTTCTTC,CASSIQDSYNEQFF
-,-,TRBJ2-1,TRBV25-1,TGTGCCAGCAGTGAATATCGAGGATTAGACAATGAGCAGTTCTTC,CASSEYRGLDNEQFF
-,TRBD2,TRBJ2-2,TRBV5-4,TGTGCCAGCAGCAAACTCTCTAGCGGGGGGAACACCGGGGAGCTGTTTTTT,CASSKLSSGGNTGELFF
-,TRBD1,TRBJ1-5,TRBV18,TGTGCCAGCTCATGGACAGGGTCGGTCAATCAGCCCCAGCATTTT,CASSWTGSVNQPQHF
-,-,TRBJ2-3,TRBV9,TGTGCCAGCAGCGGGAGCGGCACTAGCACAGATACGCAGTATTTT,CASSGSGTSTDTQYF
once,-,TRBJ1-1,TRBV5-8,TGTGCCAGCATGAGGTTTAGGGGTTACACTGAAGCTTTCTTT,CASMRFRGYTEAFF
-,-,TRBJ1-2,TRBV19,TGTGCCAGTAGTATTTTGAGCTATGGCTACACCTTC,CASSILSYGYTF
-,-,TRBJ2-1,TRBV7-3,TGTGCCAGCAGTTCCCAGGGAGCGGGCCACAGGGAGCAGTTCTTC,CASSSQGAGHREQFF
medium-sized,-,TRBJ2-6,TRBV4-3,TGCGCCAGCAGCCAAGATGGGAGCTCTGGGGCCAACGTCCTGACTTTC,CASSQDGSSGANVLTF
-,-,TRBJ1-3,TRBV6-1,TGTGCCAGCGTATGGGGGGGACTCTCTGGAAACACCATATATTTT,CASVWGGLSGNTIYF
-,-,TRBJ2-5,TRBV9,TGTGCCAGCAGCCTTTTTAACAACGCGGGGGAGACCCAGTACTTC,CASSLFNNAGETQYF
-,-,TRBJ1-2,TRBV15,TGTGCCACCAGCAGTGAAGAGGACTATGGCTACACCTTC,CATSSEEDYGYTF
-,-,TRBJ1-4,TRBV7-9,TGTGCCAGCAGCTCCCGGGGAGGGTGGGATGAAAAACTGTTTTTT,CASSSRGGWDEKLFF
-,TRBD2,TRBJ2-3,TRBV5-1,TGCGCCAGCAAGGCTAGCGGTTGGGATACGCAGTATTTT,CASKASGWDTQYF
-,-,TRBJ2-3,TRBV28,TGTGCCAGCAGTTTCGAATATAGGGAGACAGATACGCAGTATTTT,CASSFEYRETDTQYF
-,-,TRBJ1-4,TRBV13,TGTGCCAGCAGCTTAGGCCGGAGGACAGCAGAAAAACTGTTTTTT,CASSLGRRTAEKLFF
-,TRBD2,TRBJ2-5,TRBV9,TGTGCCAGCAGCCTAAGCGGGAGTTTCGAGACCCAGTACTTC,CASSLSGSFETQYF
-,-,TRBJ2-7,TRBV5-4,TGTGCCAGCAGCTTGGACAGGTCAAGCTCCTACGAGCAGTACTTC,CASSLDRSSSYEQYF
-,-,TRBJ2-2,TRBV9,TGTGCCAGCAGCGTAGCTACTTTCCCAGGGACATCGAACACCGGGGAGCTGTTTTTT,CASSVATFPGTSNTGELFF
-,TRBD2,TRBJ2-1,TRBV5-5,TGTGCCAGCAGCCCCCGGGGGGAGCGGGAACTCGACAATGAGCAGTTCTTC,CASSPRGERELDNEQFF
-,-,TRBJ2-1,TRBV7-6,TGTGCCAGCAGCTTAGCTGACAATATTGAGCAGTTCTTC,CASSLADNIEQFF
-,-,TRBJ1-5,TRBV29-1,TGCAGCGCTAGTACAGGCGATCAGCCCCAGCATTTT,CSASTGDQPQHF
-,TRBD1,TRBJ1-1,TRBV7-2,TGTGCCAGCAGTTACACACAGGGGTATAACACTGAAGCTTTCTTT,CASSYTQGYNTEAFF
-,TRBD2,TRBJ2-4,TRBV9,TGTGCCAGCAGCGGATCTAGCGGGCGGGACATTCAGTACTTC,CASSGSSGRDIQYF